This T cell receptor (beta chain) was obtained from a study of Tregs in tolerant kidney transplant recipients. Recipients received nonmyeloablative bone marrow transplants from related graft donors, with transient mixed chimerism. The repertoire was sequenced with immunoSEQ multiplex PCR; TCRdb's copy has only in-frame clones and lacks some. The specimen's table records about 23,000 clones. Details on this clone: The CDR3 end lies 3 residues beyond the end of the read and is filled in from the germline J gene.

The CDR3 is 15 residues long. Trimming pared 2 bases from V and 6 bases from J, leaving 13 bases between. This clonotype originated in a human patient who received a combined kidney and bone marrow transplant. Some T cells may be provided by the graft donor. This material consisted of CD4+ T cells from blood (PBMCs), taken 6 months after the transplant. This chain joins TRBV23-1 and TRBJ1-4; perhaps TRBD1 as D (5 bases). TRBV23-1 is an ORF, and what it does is uncertain. The sequenced part of the CDR3 DNA is TGCGCCAGCAGTCAAGTCAGGGTACAAGATGAAAAA. Its protein is CASSQVRVQDEK. The whole CDR3 region reads CASSQVRVQDEKLFF.